This entry lists 19 T cell receptor beta chains sequenced from one sample in a study of technical replicates of blood from a few donors (dated by TCRdb to about 2017). Library method: the immunoSEQ multiplex PCR assay. As stored in TCRdb, this immuneACCESS dataset retains in-frame rearrangements with V and J assigned. A fraction of the clones does not appear; measured against another copy, unresolved V genes explain less than half of the discrepancy, and the remainder lacks a known reason. The sample table records some 15,000 clones; about 82% of these occur just once. Approximately 10% of the sample is held by the ten biggest clonotypes. Sequenced input: PBMCs. These receptors all stem from a human donor in good health.

The chain employs TRBV29-1 and TRBJ2-7; the match to TRBD2 covers 13 bases. Germline V CDR1 and CDR2: SQVTM, ANQGSEA. With V trimmed by 0 bases and J by 3 bases, 8 bases remained unmatched. CDR3 length: 17 residues. The CDR3 bases are TGCAGCGTTGAAGACCCAACCGGACTAGCGGGAGTCTACGAGCAGTACTTC. Its translation is CSVEDPTGLAGVYEQYF.

The chain employs TRBV28 and TRBJ1-3; no clear D. V was clipped by 4 bases and J by 0 bases, with 10 bases between them. Per the germline V gene, CDR1 is MDHEN and CDR2 is SYDVKM. The CDR3 covers 15 residues. CDR3 sequence (DNA): TGTGCCAGCAGTTCTACAGCAGTCTCTGGAAACACCATATATTTT. Its translation is CASSSTAVSGNTIYF.

This clone was observed a single time. The chain combines TRBV10-3 with TRBJ1-4, with TRBD1 identical over 9 bases. CDR3 size: 20 residues. Germline assignment: CDR1 ENHRY and CDR2 SYGVKD. Losses at the gene ends were 2 bases for V and 10 bases for J; bases not matched to a gene: 23. CDR3 nucleotides: TGTGCCATCAGTGAGGATTACCCGGGACAGGGTGAGAGACTTGGCGGAAAACTGTTTTTT. This gives the protein CAISEDYPGQGERLGGKLFF.

The genes are TRBV27 and TRBJ1-1; D is perhaps TRBD1 (6 bases). The CDR3 covers 15 residues. Trimming cost V 7 bases and J 5 bases, with 20 bases left between them. The V gene's germline CDR1 is MNHEY and CDR2 SMNVEV (reference sequence). DNA of the CDR3: TGTGCCAGCAATCCCAGTTGGGCAGGGGAAACTGAAGCTTTCTTT. Translated, it gives CASNPSWAGETEAFF.

This clone was seen only a few times. The chain links TRBV19 to TRBJ2-1; 10 nucleotides line up with TRBD2. This CDR3 has 16 residues. V lost 7 bases and J lost 6; bases outside the gene matches: 12. CDR1 is LNHDA and CDR2 is SQIVND in the germline V gene (reference sequence). CDR3 nucleotide sequence: TGTGCCAGTACTAAGCGGGAGGGCGGGGAGGCCAATGAGCAGTTCTTC. Translated, it gives CASTKREGGEANEQFF. Together with reference TRBV19 and TRBJ2-1, the CDR3 gives the full variable domain: DGGITQSPKYLFRKEGQNVTLSCEQNLNHDAMYWYRQDPGQGLRLIYYSQIVNDFQKGDIAEGYSVSREKKESFPLTVTSAQKNPTAFYLCASTKREGGEANEQFFGPGTRLTVL.

The J gene is TRBJ1-2, the V gene TRBV6-6; a possible D gene is TRBD1 (6 bases). The V gene's germline CDR1 is MNHNY and CDR2 SVGAGI (reference sequence). Deletions cut 5 bases from V and 3 bases from J, with 16 bases between. The CDR3 covers 15 residues. The CDR3 protein is CASSAPGAGDYGYTF. CDR3 in DNA: TGTGCCAGCAGTGCACCGGGGGCGGGAGACTATGGCTACACCTTC.

The chain has TRBV5-6 and TRBJ2-3; D is perhaps TRBD1 (6 bases). Trimming took off 0 bases at V and 1 base at J, with 9 bases between the two ends. The germline gives CDR1 SGHDT, CDR2 YYEEEE. CDR3 length: 15 residues. Here the CDR3 reads CASSLGGRGTDTQYF. The CDR3 DNA follows: TGTGCCAGCAGCTTGGGGGGGCGGGGCACAGATACGCAGTATTTT.

This rearrangement joins TRBV18 to TRBJ2-1; 9 positions match TRBD1. The CDR3 has 15 residues. The germline V gene encodes CDR1 KGHSH and CDR2 LQKENI. V lost 8 bases to trimming and J lost 3 bases; unmatched junction nucleotides: 8. In nucleotides, the CDR3 is TGTGCCAGCAGCGAGGGGACAGGGAACTACAATGAGCAGTTCTTC. Translated, it gives CASSEGTGNYNEQFF.

The chain joins TRBV27 to TRBJ2-1; no clear D gene. Germline V CDR1 and CDR2: MNHEY, SMNVEV (reference sequence). The CDR3 runs to 15 residues. The V end was cut by 2 bases, the J end by 3 bases, with 11 bases between. The CDR3 coding sequence is TGTGCCAGCAGTTTACTCGGGTCTTACTACAATGAGCAGTTCTTC. Translation: CASSLLGSYYNEQFF.

This clone was counted a few times. This chain uses TRBV5-1 with TRBJ1-2; D is perhaps TRBD1 (6 bases). Germline V CDR1 and CDR2: SGHRS, YFSETQ. This CDR3 has 14 amino acids. With 0 bases removed from V and 7 bases from J, the gap between germline ends came to 13 bases. The CDR3 coding sequence is TGCGCCAGCAGCTTGGGTCAAGGGGGTTTTGGCTACACCTTC. Its translation: CASSLGQGGFGYTF.

The chain recombines TRBV10-3 with TRBJ1-5; the match to TRBD1 covers 7 bases. The V gene end was trimmed by 0 bases and the J gene end by 2 bases; junction bases not matched to a gene: 1. There are 15 residues in the CDR3. Germline values: CDR1 ENHRY, CDR2 SYGVKD. The CDR3 coding sequence is TGTGCCATCAGTGAGTCGACAGGGCGCAATCAGCCCCAGCATTTT. It codes for CAISESTGRNQPQHF.

The CDR3 nucleotides read TGTGCCAGCTCGCCGCCGGGACTAGCATTAGGCGGGGAGCTGTTTTTT. Its translation: CASSPPGLALGGELFF. The rearrangement uses TRBV18 and TRBJ2-2, with TRBD2 matching over 9 bases. This CDR3 is built from 16 residues. V lost 6 bases and J lost 7; bases outside the gene matches: 12. CDR1 is KGHSH, CDR2 LQKENI, per germline.

The genes are TRBV27 and TRBJ2-5; D is uncertain. This CDR3 has 12 residues. Between the trimmed V and J ends, which lost 4 bases and 5 bases, there was a span of 8 bases. Per the germline V gene, CDR1 is MNHEY and CDR2 is SMNVEV (reference sequence). CDR3 nucleotides: TGTGCCAGCAGTTCGGCCGGGGAGACCCAGTACTTC. Residues: CASSSAGETQYF.

The chain couples TRBV27 to TRBJ2-7; 10 bases map to TRBD2. The CDR3 contains 15 residues. The germline V gene encodes CDR1 MNHEY and CDR2 SMNVEV (reference sequence). With V trimmed by 3 bases and J by 2 bases, 4 bases remained unmatched. The CDR3 region is CASSFGLAGAYEQYF. The CDR3 region has the DNA TGTGCCAGCAGTTTTGGGCTAGCGGGGGCCTACGAGCAGTACTTC.

This clone appeared a single time. The chain joins TRBV11-1 to TRBJ1-1, with D tentatively TRBD1 (5 bases). The CDR3 is made up of 14 amino acids. Trimming shortened V by 4 bases and J by 4 bases, and 13 bases separated the two germline ends. Germline CDR1 and CDR2: SGHAT and FQDESV (reference sequence). The CDR3 region is CASSSRRGSTEAFF. CDR3 nucleotides: TGTGCCAGCAGCTCCAGACGGGGGAGCACTGAAGCTTTCTTT. Together with reference TRBV11-1 and TRBJ1-1, the CDR3 gives the full variable domain: EAEVAQSPRYKITEKSQAVAFWCDPISGHATLYWYRQILGQGPELLVQFQDESVVDDSQLPKDRFSAERLKGVDSTLKIQPAELGDSAMYLCASSSRRGSTEAFFGQGTRLTVV.

This chain joins TRBV15 and TRBJ2-2, with TRBD2 matching over 11 bases. From germline, CDR1 is LNHNV and CDR2 YYDKDF (reference sequence). The CDR3 is 17 residues long. J lost 5 bases, V lost 4 bases, and 9 bases had no gene match. The CDR3 sequence: CATSISSGRMGTGELFF. The CDR3 DNA reads as TGTGCCACCAGCATTTCTAGCGGGAGGATGGGGACCGGGGAGCTGTTTTTT.

This chain joins TRBV28 and TRBJ2-7; unclear D gene. Germline V gives CDR1 MDHEN, CDR2 SYDVKM. This CDR3 region has 12 residues. V lost 2 bases, J lost 2 bases, and 4 bases lay in between. CDR3 residues: CASSLLTYEQYF. In nucleotides, the CDR3 is TGTGCCAGCAGTTTACTAACCTACGAGCAGTACTTC.

The chain recombines TRBV5-5 with TRBJ2-7; TRBD1 aligns across 9 bases. V shed 4 bases, J shed 9 bases, and the junction held 20 bases outside the gene matches. CDR3 length equals 17 residues. Germline V gene data show CDR1 as SGHKS and CDR2 as YYEKEE (reference sequence). CDR3 nucleotides: TGTGCCAGCAGCAATCCTGAGGACCCGGACAGGGGCTTTAGGCAGTACTTC. The encoded protein is CASSNPEDPDRGFRQYF.

V is TRBV5-6 and J is TRBJ1-1, with D unclear. The CDR3 runs 13 residues. The V gene lost 3 bases and the J gene lost 6 bases, with 12 bases spanning the gap. CDR1 SGHDT and CDR2 YYEEEE come from the germline V gene. The CDR3 protein is CASSSYQLAEAFF. As DNA, the CDR3 is TGTGCCAGCAGCTCGTACCAACTCGCTGAAGCTTTCTTT.